One sample yielded the 22 T cell receptor beta chains listed below, sequenced in a study of spatial heterogeneity in lung cancer. The time point: sample taken at primary tumor resection. TCRdb analysed the 5' RACE reads with MiXCR anew, one entry per CDR3 protein. Among some 83,000 distinct CDR3 sequences listed, around 7.3% were seen once. Material: PBMCs, obtained at surgery. These TCRs come from a male donor with early-stage non-small cell lung cancer.

This clonotype was picked up many times. In nucleotides, the CDR3 is TGCGCCAGCAGCCACTCTAGGCAGGGGGCGAGCACTGAAGCTTTCTTT. The encoded protein is CASSHSRQGASTEAFF. The J gene is TRBJ1-1, the V gene TRBV5-1; 8 nucleotides align to TRBD1. The CDR3 length is 16 residues. Germline V gives CDR1 SGHRS, CDR2 YFSETQ. After removal of 4 bases from V and 4 bases from J, the junction contained 12 bases not matched to a gene.

This clonotype has a count of ten or more. This sequence joins TRBV29-1 and TRBJ2-1; the D call may be TRBD1 or TRBD2 (5 bases each). Germline V lookup: CDR1 SQVTM, CDR2 ANQGSEA. Trimming stripped 7 bases from V and 0 bases from J, with 13 bases between. This CDR3 has 14 amino acids. The CDR3: CSAVGASSYNEQFF. Here the CDR3 DNA reads TGCAGCGCCGTCGGGGCGAGCTCCTACAATGAGCAGTTCTTC.

The J gene is TRBJ1-2, the V gene TRBV5-1; 9 positions agree with TRBD1. The trim removed 3 bases at V and 5 bases at J, leaving 2 bases unmatched. Germline V gene sequence: CDR1 SGHRS, CDR2 YFSETQ. The CDR3 totals 13 residues. The CDR3 bases are TGCGCCAGCAGCTCTGGACAGGGGTATGGCTACACCTTC. Translating gives CASSSGQGYGYTF.

This clonotype was counted ten times or more. The V call is TRBV20-1, the J call TRBJ2-6; no definite D call. V shed 1 base and J shed 4 bases, with 5 bases lying between them. Germline values: CDR1 DFQATT, CDR2 SNEGSKA (reference sequence). The CDR3 is 13 residues long. The CDR3: CSARVIGANVLTF. CDR3 nucleotides: TGCAGTGCTAGAGTCATCGGGGCCAACGTCCTGACTTTC.

The gene calls are TRBV5-6 and TRBJ2-7, with 13 bases aligning to TRBD2. The CDR3 contains 15 residues. CDR1 is SGHDT, CDR2 YYEEEE, per germline. V lost 4 bases to trimming and J lost 2 bases; unmatched junction nucleotides: 3. The CDR3 DNA is TGTGCCAGCAGCCGACTAGCGGGAGGCGCCTACGAGCAGTACTTC. It yields the protein CASSRLAGGAYEQYF. The full variable domain, with the rest looked up from reference TRBV5-6 and TRBJ2-7, is DAGVTQSPTHLIKTRGQQVTLRCSPKSGHDTVSWYQQALGQGPQFIFQYYEEEERQRGNFPDRFSGHQFPNYSSELNVNALLLGDSALYLCASSRLAGGAYEQYFGPGTRLTVT.

The V gene is TRBV20-1, the J gene TRBJ1-5; 7 nucleotides align to TRBD1. From germline, CDR1 is DFQATT and CDR2 SNEGSKA (reference sequence). Trimming removed 4 bases from V and 7 bases from J; junction bases left unmatched: 7. The length of the CDR3 is 13 residues. CDR3 amino acids: CSAIQGTPQPQHF. CDR3 bases: TGCAGTGCTATACAGGGGACTCCCCAGCCCCAGCATTTT.

The J gene is TRBJ2-1, the V gene TRBV18, with TRBD2 matching 15 bases. Germline values: CDR1 KGHSH, CDR2 LQKENI. V trimming: 4 bases; J trimming: 8 bases; junction bases outside the gene matches: 12. The CDR3 has 18 residues. The CDR3 sequence is CASSLISPGLAGGDEQFF. CDR3 bases: TGTGCCAGCTCACTTATCTCACCGGGACTAGCGGGAGGCGATGAGCAGTTCTTC.

This clonotype was picked up a small number of times. The chain couples TRBV7-2 to TRBJ2-3, with 7 positions matching TRBD2. The CDR3 is 17 amino acids. With 4 bases clipped from V and 1 base from J, the junction kept 11 bases outside the gene matches. Per germline, CDR1 SGHTA and CDR2 FQGNSA. CDR3 DNA sequence: TGTGCCAGCAGCTCTAGGCCCCTAGCGGAGGGCACAGATACGCAGTATTTT. It yields the protein CASSSRPLAEGTDTQYF.

This clonotype was counted between two and nine times. This chain joins TRBV7-9 and TRBJ2-2, with 10 bases aligning to TRBD1. Germline loops: CDR1 SEHNR, CDR2 FQNEAQ (reference sequence). V shed 5 bases and J 5 bases; nucleotides not matched to a gene: 8. The CDR3 extends over 16 amino acids. In nucleotides, the CDR3 is TGTGCCAGCAGCCCCCCGGGACAGGGGTGGACCGGGGAGCTGTTTTTT. As protein: CASSPPGQGWTGELFF.

This clonotype was counted ten times or more. V and J are TRBV5-1 and TRBJ1-1; D call uncertain. Germline V CDR1 and CDR2: SGHRS, YFSETQ. The CDR3 spans 12 residues. V dropped 4 bases and J dropped 5 bases, with 9 bases sitting between them. The CDR3 bases are TGCGCCAGCAGCAAAGTTGGGACTGAAGCTTTCTTT. Its translation: CASSKVGTEAFF.

The chain is built from TRBV5-1 and TRBJ2-7; D may be TRBD2 (6 bases). The CDR3 covers 15 residues. V lost 2 bases to trimming and J lost 5 bases, with 17 bases between them. Germline CDR1 is SGHRS and CDR2 is YFSETQ. As DNA, the CDR3 is TGCGCCAGCAGCTTTTTGGGGGGAGCATTCGACGAGCAGTACTTC. Its protein is CASSFLGGAFDEQYF. Full variable domain (remainder filled in from reference TRBV5-1 and TRBJ2-7): KAGVTQTPRYLIKTRGQQVTLSCSPISGHRSVSWYQQTPGQGLQFLFEYFSETQRNKGNFPGRFSGRQFSNSRSEMNVSTLELGDSALYLCASSFLGGAFDEQYFGPGTRLTVT.

This clonotype was observed many times. The chain couples TRBV6-5 to TRBJ2-3; tentative D call: TRBD2 (5 bases). Germline lookup yields CDR1 MNHEY and CDR2 SVGAGI. Between the trimmed V and J ends, which lost 8 bases and 2 bases, there was a span of 11 bases. This CDR3 contains 13 residues. Written as DNA, the CDR3 is TGTGCCAGCTCAGCGGAACTCACAGATACGCAGTATTTT. It yields the protein CASSAELTDTQYF.

Details on this clonotype: Relative to the germline gene, one junction end is altered; a read error may explain this. The chain joins TRBV27 to TRBJ2-1; 12 bases fit TRBD2. Germline V CDR1 and CDR2: MNHEY, SMNVEV (reference sequence). CDR3 length: 17 residues. DNA of the CDR3: TGTACCAGCAGTTTCTTATTCCTAGCGGGAGGGCCCGTTGAGCAGTTCTTC. Translated, it gives CTSSFLFLAGGPVEQFF.

The chain employs TRBV2 and TRBJ2-3; 8 bases are shared with TRBD2. The CDR3 sequence is 15 residues long. Per germline, CDR1 SNHLY and CDR2 FYNNEI. V trimming: 2 bases; J trimming: 3 bases; junction bases outside the gene matches: 4. This CDR3 is CASSEPAGVTDTQYF. The CDR3 nucleotides are TGTGCCAGCAGTGAACCAGCGGGAGTTACAGATACGCAGTATTTT.

Here the CDR3 DNA reads TGTGCCAGCCTCGGAGATTCGGGCACAGATACGCAGTATTTT. Amino acids: CASLGDSGTDTQYF. The chain uses TRBV6-6 and TRBJ2-3; D call uncertain. The CDR3 is made up of 14 amino acids. Germline V gene lookup returns CDR1 MNHNY and CDR2 SVGAGI (reference sequence). Trimming removed 8 bases from V and 1 base from J, with 13 bases in between.

This clonotype was observed at least ten times. The rearrangement links TRBV29-1 to TRBJ1-5; 8 bases map to TRBD1. V was clipped by 4 bases and J by 7 bases; unmatched bases: 6. The CDR3 contains 13 residues. Germline V lookup: CDR1 SQVTM, CDR2 ANQGSEA. CDR3 sequence reads: CSVGQGLEQPQHF. The CDR3 DNA sequence: TGCAGCGTTGGACAGGGGCTAGAACAGCCCCAGCATTTT.

This clonotype was detected a few times. The chain couples TRBV5-1 to TRBJ1-1; no firm D call. Germline V gene lookup returns CDR1 SGHRS and CDR2 YFSETQ. V was clipped by 1 base and J by 3 bases, with 16 bases between them. This CDR3 spans 16 amino acids. The CDR3 loop reads CASSLTFSTGDTEAFF. CDR3 sequence (DNA): TGCGCCAGCAGCTTGACGTTCTCAACCGGGGACACTGAAGCTTTCTTT.

This clonotype appeared many times. The gene calls are TRBV4-3 and TRBJ1-4; D ambiguous. V lost 6 bases to trimming and J lost 0 bases, with 8 bases between them. The germline CDR1 and CDR2 sequences are LGHNA and YSLEER. This CDR3 has 14 amino acids. This CDR3 is CASRIDATNEKLFF. The CDR3 DNA reads as TGCGCCAGCAGAATAGATGCAACTAATGAAAAACTGTTTTTT.

This clonotype came up a few times. This sequence joins TRBV7-2 and TRBJ2-3; unclear D gene. This CDR3 is 12 amino acids long. Trimming removed 4 bases at V and 3 bases at J, with 5 bases between. Per the germline V gene, CDR1 is SGHTA and CDR2 is FQGNSA. The CDR3 reads CASSSPTDTQYF. The CDR3 coding sequence is TGTGCCAGCAGCTCCCCTACAGATACGCAGTATTTT. The variable domain in full, completed from reference TRBV7-2 and TRBJ2-3, reads GAGVSQSPSNKVTEKGKDVELRCDPISGHTALYWYRQSLGQGLEFLIYFQGNSAPDKSGLPSDRFSAERTGGSVSTLTIQRTQQEDSAVYLCASSSPTDTQYFGPGTRLTVL.

This clonotype was detected ten times or more. The chain joins TRBV5-4 to TRBJ1-2; D gene unclear. The germline V gene encodes CDR1 SGHNT and CDR2 YYREEE (reference sequence). The CDR3 spans 16 residues. Between the trimmed V and J ends, which lost 0 bases and 8 bases, there was a span of 20 bases. CDR3 residues: CASSLARLRSAGGYTF. CDR3 nucleotide sequence: TGTGCCAGCAGCTTGGCCCGGCTCAGGAGCGCGGGGGGCTACACCTTC.

The sample holds many counts of this clonotype. This chain joins TRBV20-1 and TRBJ2-5, with 12 bases fitting TRBD2. The V gene's germline CDR1 is DFQATT and CDR2 SNEGSKA (reference sequence). The ends lost 3 bases at V and 5 bases at J; junction bases unmatched: 7. The CDR3 runs to 15 residues. CDR3 loop: CSASPRLAGDETQYF. The CDR3 nucleotides read TGCAGTGCTAGCCCCCGACTAGCGGGAGATGAGACCCAGTACTTC.

This clonotype was counted between two and nine times. This chain links TRBV9 with TRBJ2-2; 11 positions agree with TRBD2. From germline, CDR1 is SGDLS and CDR2 YYNGEE. The CDR3 runs 16 residues. J was trimmed by 7 bases and V by 3 bases; bases with no gene match: 8. CDR3 nucleotide sequence: TGTGCCAGCAGCGCCCCCCTAGCGGGAGGCGGCGGGGAGCTGTTTTTT. Amino acids: CASSAPLAGGGGELFF.